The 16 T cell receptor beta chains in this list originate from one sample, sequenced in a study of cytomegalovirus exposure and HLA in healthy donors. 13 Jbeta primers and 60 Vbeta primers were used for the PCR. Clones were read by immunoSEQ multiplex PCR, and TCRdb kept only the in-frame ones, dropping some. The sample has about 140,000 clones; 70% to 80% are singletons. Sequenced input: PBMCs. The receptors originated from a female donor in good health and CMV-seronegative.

The CDR3: CASSLYGVASNQPQHF. CDR3 nucleotides: TGTGCCAGCAGTTTATATGGTGTTGCGAGCAATCAGCCCCAGCATTTT. The chain is built from TRBV27 and TRBJ1-5; no reliable D call. The V gene lost 1 base and the J gene lost 1 base, with 11 bases spanning the gap. The germline V gene has CDR1 MNHEY and CDR2 SMNVEV (reference sequence). CDR3 length: 16 residues.

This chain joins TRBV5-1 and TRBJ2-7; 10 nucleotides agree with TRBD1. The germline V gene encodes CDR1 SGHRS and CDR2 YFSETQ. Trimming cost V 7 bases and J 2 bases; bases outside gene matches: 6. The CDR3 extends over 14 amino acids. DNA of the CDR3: TGCGCCAGCTCCGGGACAGGGGCAACCTACGAGCAGTACTTC. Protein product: CASSGTGATYEQYF.

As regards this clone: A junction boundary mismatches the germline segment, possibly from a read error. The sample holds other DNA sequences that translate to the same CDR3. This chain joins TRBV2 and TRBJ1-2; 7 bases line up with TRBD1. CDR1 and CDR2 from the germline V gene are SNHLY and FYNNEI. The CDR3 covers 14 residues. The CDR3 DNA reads TGTGCCAGCAACGCCGGGACAGCGAACTATGGCTACACCTTT. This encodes CASNAGTANYGYTF.

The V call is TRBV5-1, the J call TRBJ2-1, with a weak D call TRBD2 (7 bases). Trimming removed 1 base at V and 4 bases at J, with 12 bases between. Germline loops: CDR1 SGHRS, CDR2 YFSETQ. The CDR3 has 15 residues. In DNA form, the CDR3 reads TGCGCCAGCAGCTTGTGGCGGGGGCCTTACAATGAGCAGTTCTTC. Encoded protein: CASSLWRGPYNEQFF.

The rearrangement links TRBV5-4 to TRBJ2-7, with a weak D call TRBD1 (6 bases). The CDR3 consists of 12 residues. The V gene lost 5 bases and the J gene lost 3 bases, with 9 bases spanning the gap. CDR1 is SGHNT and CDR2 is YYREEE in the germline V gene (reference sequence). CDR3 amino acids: CASSQGSYEQYF. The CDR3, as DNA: TGTGCCAGCAGTCAGGGGAGCTACGAGCAGTACTTC.

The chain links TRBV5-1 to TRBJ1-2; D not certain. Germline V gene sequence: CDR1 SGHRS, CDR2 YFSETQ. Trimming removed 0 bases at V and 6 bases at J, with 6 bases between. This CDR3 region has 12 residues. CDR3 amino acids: CASSLDRDGYTF. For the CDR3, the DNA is TGCGCCAGCAGCTTGGATCGGGATGGCTACACCTTC.

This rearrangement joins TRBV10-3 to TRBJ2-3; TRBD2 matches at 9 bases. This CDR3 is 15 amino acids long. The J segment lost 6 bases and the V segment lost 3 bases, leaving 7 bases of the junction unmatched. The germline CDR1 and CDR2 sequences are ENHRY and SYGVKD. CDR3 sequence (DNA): TGTGCCATCAGTGACTGGCGGGGGGGCTCCGATACGCAGTATTTT. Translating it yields CAISDWRGGSDTQYF.

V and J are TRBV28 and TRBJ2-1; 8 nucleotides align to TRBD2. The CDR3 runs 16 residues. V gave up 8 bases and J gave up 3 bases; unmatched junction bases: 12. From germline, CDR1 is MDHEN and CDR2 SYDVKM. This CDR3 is CASGVAGPGYYNEQFF. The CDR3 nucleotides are TGTGCCAGCGGGGTAGCGGGGCCGGGTTACTACAATGAGCAGTTCTTC.

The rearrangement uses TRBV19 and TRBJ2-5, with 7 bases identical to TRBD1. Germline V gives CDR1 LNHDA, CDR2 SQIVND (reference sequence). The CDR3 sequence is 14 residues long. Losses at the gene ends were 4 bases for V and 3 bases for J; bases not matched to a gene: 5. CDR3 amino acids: CASSKSGTEETQYF. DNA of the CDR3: TGTGCCAGTAGTAAAAGTGGGACAGAAGAGACCCAGTACTTC.

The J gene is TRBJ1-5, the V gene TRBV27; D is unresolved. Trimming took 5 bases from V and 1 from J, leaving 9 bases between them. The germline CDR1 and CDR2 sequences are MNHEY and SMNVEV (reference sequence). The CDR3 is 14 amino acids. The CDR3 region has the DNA TGTGCCAGCAGTGTCGCGAGAAGCAATCAGCCCCAGCATTTT. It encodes CASSVARSNQPQHF.

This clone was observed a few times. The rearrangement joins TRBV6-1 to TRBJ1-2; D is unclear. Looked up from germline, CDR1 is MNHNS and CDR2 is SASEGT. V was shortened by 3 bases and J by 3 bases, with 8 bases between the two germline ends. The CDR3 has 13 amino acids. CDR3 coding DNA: TGTGCCAGCAGTGATTACGGAGACTATGGCTACACCTTC. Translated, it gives CASSDYGDYGYTF.

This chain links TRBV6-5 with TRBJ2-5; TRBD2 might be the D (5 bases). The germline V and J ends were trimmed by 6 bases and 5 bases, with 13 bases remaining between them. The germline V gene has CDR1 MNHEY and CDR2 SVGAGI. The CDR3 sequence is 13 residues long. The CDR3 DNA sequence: TGTGCCAGCAGGGGCGGGTTTGGGGAGACCCAGTACTTC. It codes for CASRGGFGETQYF.

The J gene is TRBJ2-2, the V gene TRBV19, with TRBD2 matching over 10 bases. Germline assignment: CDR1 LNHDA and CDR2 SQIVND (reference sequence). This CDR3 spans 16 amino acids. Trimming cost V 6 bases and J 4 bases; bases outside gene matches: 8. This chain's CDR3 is CASSSIAGGSTGELFF. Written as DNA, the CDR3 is TGTGCCAGTAGCTCCATAGCGGGAGGCAGCACCGGGGAGCTGTTTTTT.

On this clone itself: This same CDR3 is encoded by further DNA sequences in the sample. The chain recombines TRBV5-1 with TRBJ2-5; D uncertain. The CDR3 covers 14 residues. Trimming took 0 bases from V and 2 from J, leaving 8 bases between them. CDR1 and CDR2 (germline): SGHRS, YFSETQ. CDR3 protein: CASSLVADQETQYF. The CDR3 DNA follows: TGCGCCAGCAGCTTGGTGGCGGATCAAGAGACCCAGTACTTC. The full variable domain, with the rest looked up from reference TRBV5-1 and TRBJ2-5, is KAGVTQTPRYLIKTRGQQVTLSCSPISGHRSVSWYQQTPGQGLQFLFEYFSETQRNKGNFPGRFSGRQFSNSRSEMNVSTLELGDSALYLCASSLVADQETQYFGPGTRLLVL.

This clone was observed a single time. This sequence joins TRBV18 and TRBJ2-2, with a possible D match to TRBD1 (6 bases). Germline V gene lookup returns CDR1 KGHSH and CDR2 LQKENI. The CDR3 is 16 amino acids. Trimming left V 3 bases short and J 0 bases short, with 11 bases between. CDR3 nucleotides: TGTGCCAGCTCACCGAAGGACAGCCCGAACACCGGGGAGCTGTTTTTT. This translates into CASSPKDSPNTGELFF.

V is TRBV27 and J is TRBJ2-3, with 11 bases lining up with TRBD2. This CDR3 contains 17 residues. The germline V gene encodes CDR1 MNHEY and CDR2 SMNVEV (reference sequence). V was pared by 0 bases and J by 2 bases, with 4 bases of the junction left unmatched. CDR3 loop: CASSLSVSGRATDTQYF. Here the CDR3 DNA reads TGTGCCAGCAGTTTATCGGTTAGCGGGAGGGCCACAGATACGCAGTATTTT.